This entry concerns a single T cell receptor beta chain. This record comes from a study of post-analysis software for immune sequencing data. Each TCR beta cDNA library carried unique molecular identifiers. Each CDR3 protein is one row after TCRdb ran MiXCR on the PCR reads. The table includes roughly 150,000 distinct CDR3 sequences, roughly 35% detected once. Germline V gene data show CDR1 as SNHLY and CDR2 as FYNNEI. V lost 10 bases and J 12 bases, leaving 13 bases between the germline ends. This CDR3 has 9 amino acids. The sequence was obtained from a girl under 18 with multiple sclerosis. This specimen consisted of blood, obtained after autologous hematopoietic stem cell transplantation. The V and J genes are TRBV2 and TRBJ2-7; D assignment may be TRBD1 or TRBD2 (5 bases each). The CDR3 sequence: CATSHGGYF. CDR3 DNA sequence: TGTGCCACTTCACATGGGGGGTACTTC. Looking up the rest from reference TRBV2 and TRBJ2-7 gives the full variable domain: EPEVTQTPSHQVTQMGQEVILRCVPISNHLYFYWYRQILGQKVEFLVSFYNNEISEKSEIFDDQFSVERPDGSNFTLKIRSTKLEDSAMYFCATSHGGYFGPGTRLTVT.